The entry below gives a single TCR beta chain sequence along with its context. Its specificity is not known. The data were obtained in a study of esophageal squamous cell carcinoma under preoperative chemotherapy. The time point was: after preoperative PTX-NDP chemotherapy. Each CDR3 protein gets one entry after TCRdb re-called the PCR reads with MiXCR. There are under 13,000 distinct CDR3 sequences in the sample; roughly 60% occur only once, and around 30% lies in the top ten. Study conclusions and caveats: After chemotherapy, TCR diversity rose significantly in peripheral T cells but not in tumor-infiltrating lymphocytes. Peripheral T cells migrating into the tumor appeared to partly supply post-treatment tumor-infiltrating lymphocytes.

Collection of the sample occurred from a patient given preoperative chemotherapy. This receptor was taken from a human donor with esophageal squamous cell carcinoma. The donor label of this sample is uncertain.

The CDR3 here is CASNSREQFF. In nucleotides, the CDR3 is TGTGCCAGCAACAGCCGGGAGCAGTTCTTC. The rearrangement uses TRBV6-1 and TRBJ2-1; D is uncertain. In germline, CDR1 is MNHNS, CDR2 SASEGT. The CDR3 sequence is 10 residues long. V shed 7 bases and J shed 10 bases, with 8 bases lying between them.